A single sample is the source of the 8 T cell receptor beta chains below, sequenced in a study of CD8+ T cells in alopecia areata. Following extraction, RNA underwent reverse transcription to cDNA, which served as the sequencing template. Profiled with immunoSEQ multiplex PCR; TCRdb holds only in-frame clones, not every one. The sample consists of roughly 120,000 clones, more than 30% of them appearing once. Specimen: CD4+ T cells sorted from blood. These receptors originate from a human donor with alopecia areata.

The chain joins TRBV27 to TRBJ1-1, with 9 bases identical to TRBD1. In germline, CDR1 is MNHEY, CDR2 SMNVEV (reference sequence). CDR3 length: 16 residues. After removal of 5 bases from V and 1 base from J, the junction contained 8 bases not matched to a gene. CDR3 nucleotides: TGTGCCAGCAGTCCCGGGACAGGGAATGCGAACACTGAAGCTTTCTTT. Residues: CASSPGTGNANTEAFF.

This chain joins TRBV7-9 and TRBJ2-7, with 7 nucleotides matching TRBD1. This CDR3 has 16 residues. V shed 1 base, J shed 1 base, and the junction held 7 bases outside the gene matches. Germline values: CDR1 SEHNR, CDR2 FQNEAQ (reference sequence). CDR3 in amino acids: CASSLVGGQASYEQYF. In nucleotides, the CDR3 is TGTGCCAGCAGCTTAGTAGGTGGACAGGCGTCCTACGAGCAGTACTTC.

J is TRBJ2-5 and V is TRBV5-4; TRBD2 might be the D (5 bases). This CDR3 contains 13 residues. V lost 0 bases to trimming and J lost 2 bases, with 5 bases between them. Germline assignment: CDR1 SGHNT and CDR2 YYREEE (reference sequence). The CDR3 spells CASSLGLQETQYF. The CDR3 bases are TGTGCCAGCAGCTTGGGACTACAAGAGACCCAGTACTTC.

This clone showed up just a few times. CDR3 residues: CASSLPGAGETQYF. The CDR3 DNA follows: TGTGCCAGCAGCCTTCCAGGGGCGGGGGAGACCCAGTACTTC. The chain combines TRBV7-9 with TRBJ2-5; D is possibly TRBD1 or TRBD2 (6 bases each). V lost 5 bases, J lost 5 bases, and 15 bases lay in between. The CDR3 is 14 residues long. Per germline, CDR1 SEHNR and CDR2 FQNEAQ (reference sequence).

In its sample, this clone was seen once. The chain joins TRBV7-3 to TRBJ2-7, with 9 bases identical to TRBD1. This CDR3 region has 15 residues. The V gene end was trimmed by 2 bases and the J gene end by 6 bases; junction bases not matched to a gene: 8. Germline loops: CDR1 SGHTA, CDR2 FQGTGA. The CDR3 region is CASSLAGTGPLEQYF. The CDR3 DNA reads as TGTGCCAGCAGCTTAGCCGGGACAGGGCCCCTCGAGCAGTACTTC.

The chain joins TRBV11-3 to TRBJ2-3; no clear D gene. V gave up 6 bases and J gave up 2 bases, with 9 bases separating them. The germline V gene has CDR1 SGHNT and CDR2 YENEEA. The CDR3 length is 13 residues. The CDR3 nucleotides read TGTGCCAGCAGTCCATTCACCACAGATACGCAGTATTTT. This translates into CASSPFTTDTQYF.

This clone turned up a few times. The chain is built from TRBV4-3 and TRBJ1-3; D possibly corresponds to TRBD1 (5 bases). The CDR3 length is 17 residues. From germline, CDR1 is LGHNA and CDR2 YSLEER. The V and J ends lost 1 base and 4 bases respectively, with 17 bases between them. Here the CDR3 DNA reads TGCGCCAGCAGCCAAGTGGCCCCGGGACGCGTAGGAAACACCATATATTTT. Its translation is CASSQVAPGRVGNTIYF.

The chain links TRBV6-5 to TRBJ1-2; D remains ambiguous. The germline V gene encodes CDR1 MNHEY and CDR2 SVGAGI. The ends were cut back, 8 bases at V and 5 bases at J, with 9 bases in the middle. This CDR3 has 11 amino acids. The CDR3, as DNA: TGTGCCAGCGGAATGTCTTATGGCTACACCTTC. It translates to CASGMSYGYTF.